Listed below are T cell receptor beta chains from one sample, sequenced in a study of beta chain features in type 1 diabetes. This table comes from immunoSEQ multiplex PCR, and its TCRdb copy is limited to in-frame clones, with some not included. This sample has about 260,000 clones, with 20% found just once. The specimen was naive CD4+ T cells from blood. These TCRs come from a woman aged 40 to 50 with type 1 diabetes. The CDR3 runs from the conserved cysteine through the conserved F or W. Each record gives: D gene, clone size, J gene, V gene, CDR3 protein, CDR3 DNA. A D gene is named only where the DNA matches it firmly. Expanded clones are given a class, and other clones once, few, many or no size at all.

>TRBD1|-|TRBJ2-1|TRBV7-7
CASSPRLGTGKHYNEQFF
TGTGCCAGCAGTCCTCGACTCGGGACAGGGAAACACTACAATGAGCAGTTCTTC
>TRBD1|few|TRBJ1-1|TRBV29-1
CSVYRDRGRTEAFF
TGCAGCGTTTACCGGGACAGGGGAAGGACTGAAGCTTTCTTT
>-|-|TRBJ2-6|TRBV6-5
CASKSVSGANVLTF
TGTGCCAGCAAATCAGTCTCTGGGGCCAACGTCCTGACTTTC
>-|-|TRBJ1-1|TRBV5-1
CASSLAMGGRTEAFF
TGCGCCAGCAGCTTGGCGATGGGGGGTCGGACTGAAGCTTTCTTT
>-|-|TRBJ1-2|TRBV28
CASIAEYGYTF
TGTGCCAGCATCGCGGAGTATGGCTACACCTTC
>-|few|TRBJ2-3|TRBV14
CASSQIYTDTQYF
TGTGCCAGCAGCCAAATTTACACAGATACGCAGTATTTT
>-|-|TRBJ1-1|TRBV5-1
CASSLGAENTEAFF
TGCGCCAGCAGCTTGGGGGCCGAGAACACTGAAGCTTTCTTT
>-|-|TRBJ2-6|TRBV5-1
CASSFGSGLVGGANVLTF
TGCGCCAGCAGCTTCGGTTCAGGTCTTGTCGGAGGGGCCAACGTCCTGACTTTC
>-|few|TRBJ1-2|TRBV4-3
CASSQDWSDSNYGYTF
TGCGCCAGCAGCCAAGATTGGTCCGACAGTAACTATGGCTACACCTTC
>-|few|TRBJ1-1|TRBV28
CASNPREYTEAFF
TGTGCCAGCAACCCTAGGGAGTACACTGAAGCTTTCTTT
>-|few|TRBJ2-7|TRBV7-9
CASSLPGLAPNYEQYF
TGTGCCAGCAGCCTTCCTGGACTGGCCCCCAACTACGAGCAGTACTTC
>TRBD2|-|TRBJ2-1|TRBV10-3
CASGGGNYNEQFF
TGTGCCAGCGGCGGGGGGAACTACAATGAGCAGTTCTTC
>TRBD1|-|TRBJ1-1|TRBV30
CAWDRATEAFF
TGTGCCTGGGACAGGGCCACTGAAGCTTTCTTT
>TRBD1|-|TRBJ2-5|TRBV28
CASSYRDSQETQYF
TGTGCCAGCAGTTATCGGGACAGTCAAGAGACCCAGTACTTC
>-|-|TRBJ2-5|TRBV7-2
CASSLVREGGETQYF
TGTGCCAGCAGCTTAGTCAGGGAAGGTGGGGAGACCCAGTACTTC
>-|few|TRBJ2-7|TRBV20-1
CSAPEGVEQYF
TGCAGTGCCCCCGAGGGCGTCGAGCAGTACTTC
>TRBD1|-|TRBJ2-5|TRBV18
CASSPPGTGQETQYF
TGTGCCAGCTCACCGCCGGGGACAGGCCAAGAGACCCAGTACTTC
>TRBD1|few|TRBJ1-5|TRBV9
CASSDGPGTGDNQPQHF
TGTGCCAGCAGCGATGGGCCGGGGACAGGGGACAATCAGCCCCAGCATTTT
>TRBD1|-|TRBJ2-4|TRBV30
CAFLDRGQNIQYF
TGTGCCTTCCTAGACAGGGGACAAAACATTCAGTACTTC
>-|few|TRBJ2-3|TRBV18
CASSREAVTQYF
TGTGCCAGCTCTCGCGAGGCGGTTACGCAGTATTTT
>TRBD1|-|TRBJ1-1|TRBV28
CASSPGQGGTEAFF
TGTGCCAGCAGCCCCGGACAGGGTGGGACTGAAGCTTTCTTT
>TRBD2|-|TRBJ2-7|TRBV9
CASSGGAGVSYEQYF
TGTGCCAGCTCCGGGGGGGCAGGGGTATCATACGAGCAGTACTTC
>TRBD1|-|TRBJ1-2|TRBV4-2
CASSQDNADREGYTF
TGTGCCAGCAGCCAAGATAATGCCGACAGGGAGGGCTACACCTTC
>TRBD1|-|TRBJ2-3|TRBV18
CASSLTGGSGTDTQYF
TGTGCCAGCTCGCTCACAGGGGGCTCGGGCACAGATACGCAGTATTTT
>-|-|TRBJ1-5|TRBV27
CASSLRGGSSQFAQHF
TGTGCCAGCAGTTTACGCGGGGGGTCTAGCCAATTTGCCCAGCATTTT
>-|-|TRBJ2-3|TRBV28
CATTGTDTQYF
TGTGCCACTACAGGGACAGATACGCAGTATTTT
>-|few|TRBJ1-1|TRBV4-3
CASSRTSGGSEAFF
TGCGCCAGCAGCCGAACCTCGGGGGGTTCCGAAGCTTTCTTT
>-|few|TRBJ2-5|TRBV5-6
CASSLDGTAPRETQYF
TGTGCCAGCAGCTTGGACGGCACAGCTCCTCGGGAGACCCAGTACTTC
>-|few|TRBJ2-6|TRBV30
CAWSVQGEPGANVLTF
TGTGCCTGGAGTGTACAAGGGGAACCTGGGGCCAACGTCCTGACTTTC
>-|few|TRBJ2-7|TRBV4-3
CASSQDKASVFPYEQYF
TGCGCCAGCAGCCAAGATAAGGCTAGCGTGTTTCCCTACGAGCAGTACTTC
>-|-|TRBJ1-2|TRBV4-1
CASSQDNSNYGYTF
TGCGCCAGCAGCCAAGATAACAGTAACTATGGCTACACCTTC
>-|few|TRBJ1-5|TRBV5-1
CASSLEGQGSNQPQHF
TGCGCCAGCAGCTTGGAGGGGCAGGGTAGCAATCAGCCCCAGCATTTT
>-|few|TRBJ1-1|TRBV11-1
CASSSGQFLNTEAFF
TGTGCCAGCAGCTCCGGACAGTTCTTGAACACTGAAGCTTTCTTT
>TRBD1|-|TRBJ2-7|TRBV7-2
CASRDRGSPFF
TGTGCCAGCAGGGACAGGGGGTCTCCCTTCTTC
>TRBD1|-|TRBJ2-5|TRBV7-3
CASSLTSSGGETQYF
TGTGCCAGCAGCTTAACGTCCTCAGGGGGAGAGACCCAGTACTTC
>-|few|TRBJ1-6|TRBV9
CASSVYPGGRANSPLHF
TGTGCCAGCAGCGTTTACCCGGGCGGCAGGGCAAATTCACCCCTCCACTTT
>-|few|TRBJ2-3|TRBV28
CASSLRGTDTQYF
TGTGCCAGCAGTTTGAGGGGCACAGATACGCAGTATTTT
>-|few|TRBJ2-7|TRBV5-1
CASSLDFGYEQYF
TGCGCCAGCAGCTTGGACTTCGGCTACGAGCAGTACTTC
>TRBD1|-|TRBJ2-1|TRBV9
CASSVRPGQPYNEQFF
TGTGCCAGCAGCGTACGGCCGGGACAGCCTTACAATGAGCAGTTCTTC
>-|few|TRBJ1-5|TRBV7-9
CASSGGARDQPQHF
TGTGCCAGCAGCGGGGGGGCCAGGGATCAGCCCCAGCATTTT
>TRBD1|-|TRBJ2-7|TRBV7-2
CASSQGQGAFYEQYF
TGTGCCAGCAGCCAAGGGCAGGGGGCTTTCTACGAGCAGTACTTC
>-|-|TRBJ1-5|TRBV19
CASSTARDQPQHF
TGTGCCAGTAGTACCGCTAGAGATCAGCCCCAGCATTTT
>TRBD2|-|TRBJ2-4|TRBV4-1
CASSQFPSGGKDIQYF
TGCGCCAGCAGCCAGTTCCCTAGCGGGGGGAAGGACATTCAGTACTTC
>-|-|TRBJ2-5|TRBV9
CASSDTGFSGETQYF
TGTGCCAGCAGCGACACGGGGTTCTCAGGAGAGACCCAGTACTTC
>TRBD1|-|TRBJ1-2|TRBV9
CASSPGEQGANYGYTF
TGTGCCAGCAGCCCGGGGGAACAGGGGGCTAACTATGGCTACACCTTC
>-|-|TRBJ2-7|TRBV5-6
CASNRGSDEQYF
TGTGCCAGCAATCGCGGGTCGGATGAGCAGTACTTC
>-|-|TRBJ1-2|TRBV5-1
CASSLDRPNYGYTF
TGCGCCAGCAGCTTAGACAGACCTAACTATGGCTACACCTTC
>TRBD1|-|TRBJ2-7|TRBV18
CASSPDREHEQYF
TGTGCCAGCTCACCCGACAGGGAACACGAGCAGTACTTC
>TRBD2|few|TRBJ2-1|TRBV10-3
CAISGLAEYNEQFF
TGTGCCATCAGTGGACTAGCGGAGTACAATGAGCAGTTCTTC
>-|-|TRBJ2-6|TRBV29-1
CSVAIGSSGANVLTF
TGCAGCGTTGCGATAGGGAGCTCTGGGGCCAACGTCCTGACTTTC
>TRBD2|-|TRBJ2-1|TRBV9
CASSQLAGGPSEQFF
TGTGCCAGCAGCCAATTAGCGGGAGGGCCGAGTGAGCAGTTCTTC
>TRBD1|-|TRBJ1-3|TRBV9
CASSATGNGNTIYF
TGTGCCAGCAGCGCGACAGGGAACGGAAACACCATATATTTT
>TRBD2|few|TRBJ2-5|TRBV5-4
CATQRGGPGAQETQYF
TGTGCCACGCAGCGGGGGGGGCCGGGGGCCCAAGAGACCCAGTACTTC
>-|-|TRBJ2-1|TRBV18
CASSPERNEQFF
TGTGCCAGCTCACCGGAGAGGAATGAGCAGTTCTTC
>-|-|TRBJ2-5|TRBV25-1
CASSEGLQGGGAETQYF
TGTGCCAGCAGTGAGGGCCTTCAAGGGGGGGGTGCGGAGACCCAGTACTTC
>TRBD2|few|TRBJ2-7|TRBV4-2
CASTKAGDNYEQYF
TGTGCCAGCACCAAAGCGGGAGACAACTACGAGCAGTACTTC
>-|few|TRBJ2-1|TRBV2
CASSRDFSYNEQFF
TGTGCCAGCAGTAGGGACTTCTCCTACAATGAGCAGTTCTTC